This T cell receptor beta chain came from a study of blood T cell repertoires in COVID-19. Study-wide background: Nucleic acid was either cDNA or gDNA, and it came from T cells, B-cell-depleted T cells, or PBMCs.

J was trimmed by 4 bases and V by 0 bases; bases with no gene match: 7. The CDR3 runs 15 residues. Looked up from germline, CDR1 is SGDLS and CDR2 is YYNGEE. In the study's own analysis: Estimation of nucleated cell counts relied on the amplification of reference gene primers. The table came from immunoSEQ multiplex PCR; TCRdb's copy has only in-frame clones and leaves some out. V and J calls and clone size follow that table, whereas D and trimming were derived from the DNA. The profile shows 170,000 or so clones, almost 85% of them singletons. This clonotype originated in a man between 18 and 29 years old with active or convalescent COVID-19. This sequence joins TRBV9 and TRBJ2-7, with 7 bases aligning to TRBD1. Sequenced sample: peripheral blood. The CDR3 sequence is CASSVGGTGVYEQYF. The CDR3 DNA reads as TGTGCCAGCAGCGTAGGAGGAACAGGGGTGTACGAGCAGTACTTC.